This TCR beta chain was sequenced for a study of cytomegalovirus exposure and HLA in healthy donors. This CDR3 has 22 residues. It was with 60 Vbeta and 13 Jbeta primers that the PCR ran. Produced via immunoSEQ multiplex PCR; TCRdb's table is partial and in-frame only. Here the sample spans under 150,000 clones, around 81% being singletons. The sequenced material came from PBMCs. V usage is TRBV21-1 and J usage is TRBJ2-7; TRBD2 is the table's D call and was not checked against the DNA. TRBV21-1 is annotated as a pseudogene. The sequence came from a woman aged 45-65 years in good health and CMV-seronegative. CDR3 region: CASSKIYIYIRGAPTPPLEQYV. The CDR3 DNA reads TGTGCCAGCAGCAAAATCTACATCTACATCCGGGGGGCGCCTACACCTCCCCTCGAGCAGTACGTC.